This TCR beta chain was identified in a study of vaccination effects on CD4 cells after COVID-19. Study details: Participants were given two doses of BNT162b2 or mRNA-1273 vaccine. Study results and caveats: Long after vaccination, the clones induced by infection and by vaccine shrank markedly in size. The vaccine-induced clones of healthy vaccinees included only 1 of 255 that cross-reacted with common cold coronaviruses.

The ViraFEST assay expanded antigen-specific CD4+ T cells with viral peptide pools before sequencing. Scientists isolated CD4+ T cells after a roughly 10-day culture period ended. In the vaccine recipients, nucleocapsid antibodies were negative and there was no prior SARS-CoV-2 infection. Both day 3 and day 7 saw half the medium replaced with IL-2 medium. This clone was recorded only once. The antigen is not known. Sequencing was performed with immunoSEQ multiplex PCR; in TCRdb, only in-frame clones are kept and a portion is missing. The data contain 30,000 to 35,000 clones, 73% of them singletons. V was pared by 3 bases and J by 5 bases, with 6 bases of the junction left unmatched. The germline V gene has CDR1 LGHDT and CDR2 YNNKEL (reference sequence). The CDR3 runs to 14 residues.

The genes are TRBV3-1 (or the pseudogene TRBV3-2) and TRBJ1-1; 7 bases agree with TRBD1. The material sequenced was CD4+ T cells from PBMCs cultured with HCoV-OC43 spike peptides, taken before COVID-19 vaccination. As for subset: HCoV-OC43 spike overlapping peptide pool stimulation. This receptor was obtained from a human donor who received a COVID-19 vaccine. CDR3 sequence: CASSQYRGGTEAFF. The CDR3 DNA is TGTGCCAGCAGCCAGTACAGGGGTGGGACTGAAGCTTTCTTT.